The clone carrying this T cell receptor beta chain was found a few times. The CDR3 runs to 11 residues. Trimming shortened V by 7 bases and J by 7 bases, and 11 bases separated the two germline ends. Germline V lookup: CDR1 SEHNR, CDR2 FQNEAQ (reference sequence). Among the roughly 120 subjects of the validation cohort, separate from the roughly 670-subject first cohort, were the donors. The sample comes from a study of cytomegalovirus exposure and HLA in healthy donors. The method was immunoSEQ multiplex PCR; TCRdb's version includes in-frame clones alone and lacks a portion of them. The sample lists about 110,000 clones; about nine tenths were seen once.

Sequencing used PBMCs. The sequence was obtained from a woman aged 18-35 years in good health and CMV-seronegative. The chain has TRBV7-9 and TRBJ2-7; no clear D. CDR3 residues: CASTSGGEQYF. The CDR3 coding sequence is TGTGCCAGCACCTCCGGCGGTGAGCAGTACTTC.